A selection of T cell receptor beta chains follows, all from one sample in a study of blood T cells in healthy people across ages. TCRdb re-derived calls from the 5' RACE reads in MiXCR, one entry per CDR3 protein. The repertoire includes 650,000 to 1,000,000 distinct CDR3 sequences, roughly 34% of them detected once, and roughly 13% sits in the top ten. Source material: blood. The receptors were gathered from a man aged 18 to 35 in good health. Both conserved end residues are part of each CDR3. D genes are given only for firm matches. A row's size may be missing; if present it is once, few, many or a size class.

D	size	V	J	DNA	CDR3
TRBD2	many	TRBV6-2/TRBV6-3	TRBJ2-1	TGTGCCAGCAGCCCCTCCAAGCGGGGCAATGAGCAGTTCTTC	CASSPSKRGNEQFF
.	few	TRBV2	TRBJ1-5	TGTGCCAGCACAGTGGTACCAGGGATCGGTCAGCCCCAGCATTTT	CASTVVPGIGQPQHF
.	.	TRBV12-3/TRBV12-4	TRBJ2-5	TGTGCCAGCAGTTCCCCTGTGGGGGCCACAAGACTGGCCAATGAGCAGTACTTC	CASSSPVGATRLANEQYF
.	.	TRBV20-1	TRBJ2-5	TGCAGCGTTCAAAGGGGGGGGTCGGAGACCCAGTACTTC	CSVQRGGSETQYF
TRBD1	many	TRBV12-3/TRBV12-4	TRBJ2-7	TGTGCCAGCAGTATAGCCGGGACAGTCTTTCACCAGTACTTC	CASSIAGTVFHQYF
.	.	TRBV20-1	TRBJ1-1	TGCAGTGCTAGGGTGGTTTTGGGGATGAACACTGAAGCTTTCTTT	CSARVVLGMNTEAFF
.	.	TRBV6-2/TRBV6-3	TRBJ1-1	TGTGCCACCTATGACAGGTCCTTCAGCGGCAACACTGAAGCTTTCTTT	CATYDRSFSGNTEAFF
.	.	TRBV6-6	TRBJ1-3	TGTGCCAGCAGTCGGGGGAGTACTGGAAACACCATATATTTT	CASSRGSTGNTIYF
.	.	TRBV2	TRBJ2-5	TGTGCCAGCACGACAGGCATCCAAGAGACCCAGTACTTC	CASTTGIQETQYF
.	few	TRBV27	TRBJ1-2	TGTGCCAGCAGTTCCCGCCCCGGTGGTTGGTTAGGCTATGGCTACACCTTC	CASSSRPGGWLGYGYTF
TRBD1	.	TRBV12-3/TRBV12-4	TRBJ1-5	TGTGCCAGCAGTCGGACCCGGGACAGGGGGATCTTTCTCGGCAATCAGCCCCAGCATTTT	CASSRTRDRGIFLGNQPQHF
.	.	TRBV6-5	TRBJ2-2	TGTGCCAGCAGTTACGGGAACCCTAACACCGGGGAGCTGTTTTTT	CASSYGNPNTGELFF
.	many	TRBV6-5	TRBJ2-7	TGTGCCAGCAGTTACGCAGGATCCTACGAGCAGTACTTC	CASSYAGSYEQYF
.	.	TRBV6-2/TRBV6-3	TRBJ1-2	TGTGCCAGCAGTTGGGAACGGAACTATGGCTACACCTTC	CASSWERNYGYTF
.	few	TRBV6-2/TRBV6-3	TRBJ1-1	TGTGCCAGCCAGGACAGCATGAACACTGAAGCTTTCTTT	CASQDSMNTEAFF
.	.	TRBV21-1	TRBJ2-7	TGTGCCAGCAGCCCAGACAGGGAGTACGGACGGGGCTCCTACAATGAGCAGTACTTC	CASSPDREYGRGSYNEQYF
.	.	TRBV7-9	TRBJ1-2	TGTGCCAGCAGCTTAGACGACGGAGGGAGCTATGGCTACACCTTC	CASSLDDGGSYGYTF
.	few	TRBV7-9	TRBJ2-1	TGTGCCAGCAGCTTATCTCTACGAGATGAGCAGTTCTTC	CASSLSLRDEQFF
.	few	TRBV7-9	TRBJ2-4	TGTGCCAGCAGCTTAGGGGCCAAAAACATTCAGTACTTC	CASSLGAKNIQYF
.	.	TRBV20-1	TRBJ1-1	TGCAGTGCTAGAGACAGTAAATTGAGGTCTCCGAACACTGAAGCTTTCTTT	CSARDSKLRSPNTEAFF
TRBD2	few	TRBV7-2	TRBJ2-3	TGTGCCAGCAGCTTAGATCTAGCGGGGGGTATCCAGAGGCAGTATTTT	CASSLDLAGGIQRQYF
.	.	TRBV7-9	TRBJ2-1	TGTGCCAGCAGCTCTCGGACTCAGAGCTCCTACAATGAGCAGTTCTTC	CASSSRTQSSYNEQFF
TRBD1	many	TRBV2	TRBJ2-7	TGTGCCAGCTGGCGAAACAGGGGCCCCTACGAGCAGTACTTC	CASWRNRGPYEQYF
.	many	TRBV4-2	TRBJ2-5	TGCGCCAGCAGCCAAGGAGGCGAACAAGAGACCCAGTACTTC	CASSQGGEQETQYF
.	many	TRBV2	TRBJ2-1	TGTGCCAGCAGAGTAGGCAATGAGCAGTTCTTC	CASRVGNEQFF
.	.	TRBV15	TRBJ2-3	TGTGCCACCAGCAGAGGGGACGTCAACCGGGGGGATACGCAGTATTTT	CATSRGDVNRGDTQYF